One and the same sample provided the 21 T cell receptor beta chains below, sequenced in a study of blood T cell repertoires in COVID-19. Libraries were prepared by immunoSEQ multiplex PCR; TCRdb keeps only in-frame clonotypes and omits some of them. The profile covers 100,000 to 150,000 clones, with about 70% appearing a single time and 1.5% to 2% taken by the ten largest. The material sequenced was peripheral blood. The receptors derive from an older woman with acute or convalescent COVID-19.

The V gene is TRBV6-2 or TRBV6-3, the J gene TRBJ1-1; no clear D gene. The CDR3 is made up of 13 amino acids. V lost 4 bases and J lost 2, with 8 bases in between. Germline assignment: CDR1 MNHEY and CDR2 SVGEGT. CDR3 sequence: CASSSGVNTEAFF. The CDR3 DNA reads TGTGCCAGCAGTTCGGGAGTAAACACTGAAGCTTTCTTT.

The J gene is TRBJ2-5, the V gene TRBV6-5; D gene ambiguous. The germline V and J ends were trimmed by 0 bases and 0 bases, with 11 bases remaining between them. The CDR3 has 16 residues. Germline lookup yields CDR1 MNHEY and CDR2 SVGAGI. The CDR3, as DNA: TGTGCCAGCAGTTACTCGTTCCACCAGTACCAAGAGACCCAGTACTTC. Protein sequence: CASSYSFHQYQETQYF.

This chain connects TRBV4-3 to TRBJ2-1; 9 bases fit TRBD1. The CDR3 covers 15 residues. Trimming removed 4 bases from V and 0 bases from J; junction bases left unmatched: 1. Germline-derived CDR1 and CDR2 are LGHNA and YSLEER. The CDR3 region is CASSLGQGSYNEQFF. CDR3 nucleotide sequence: TGCGCCAGCAGCCTGGGACAGGGCTCCTACAATGAGCAGTTCTTC.

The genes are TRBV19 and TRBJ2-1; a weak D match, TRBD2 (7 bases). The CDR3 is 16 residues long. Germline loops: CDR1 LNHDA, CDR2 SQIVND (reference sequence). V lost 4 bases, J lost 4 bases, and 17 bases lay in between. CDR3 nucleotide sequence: TGTGCCAGTAGTACCATTTTGGGGGGGCATTACAATGAGCAGTTCTTC. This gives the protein CASSTILGGHYNEQFF. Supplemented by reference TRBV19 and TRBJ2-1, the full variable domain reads DGGITQSPKYLFRKEGQNVTLSCEQNLNHDAMYWYRQDPGQGLRLIYYSQIVNDFQKGDIAEGYSVSREKKESFPLTVTSAQKNPTAFYLCASSTILGGHYNEQFFGPGTRLTVL.

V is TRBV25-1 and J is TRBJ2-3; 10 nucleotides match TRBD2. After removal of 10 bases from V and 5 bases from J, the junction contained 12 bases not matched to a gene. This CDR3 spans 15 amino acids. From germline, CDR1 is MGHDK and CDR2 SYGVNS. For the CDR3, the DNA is TGTGCCATCAAACCGGGACTAGCGCCCCGAGATACGCAGTATTTT. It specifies CAIKPGLAPRDTQYF.

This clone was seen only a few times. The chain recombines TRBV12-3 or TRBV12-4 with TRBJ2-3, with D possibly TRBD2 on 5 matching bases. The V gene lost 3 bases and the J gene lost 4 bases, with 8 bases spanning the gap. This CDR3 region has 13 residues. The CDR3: CASSFAGADTQYF. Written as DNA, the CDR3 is TGTGCCAGCAGTTTCGCGGGTGCAGATACGCAGTATTTT.

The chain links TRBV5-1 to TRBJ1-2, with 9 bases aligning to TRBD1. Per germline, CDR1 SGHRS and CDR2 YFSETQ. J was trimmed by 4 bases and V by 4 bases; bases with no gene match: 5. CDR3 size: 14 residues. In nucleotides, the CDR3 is TGCGCCAGCAGCCAGGGACAGGGAGCCTATGGCTACACCTTC. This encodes CASSQGQGAYGYTF. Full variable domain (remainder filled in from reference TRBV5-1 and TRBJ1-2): KAGVTQTPRYLIKTRGQQVTLSCSPISGHRSVSWYQQTPGQGLQFLFEYFSETQRNKGNFPGRFSGRQFSNSRSEMNVSTLELGDSALYLCASSQGQGAYGYTFGSGTRLTVV.

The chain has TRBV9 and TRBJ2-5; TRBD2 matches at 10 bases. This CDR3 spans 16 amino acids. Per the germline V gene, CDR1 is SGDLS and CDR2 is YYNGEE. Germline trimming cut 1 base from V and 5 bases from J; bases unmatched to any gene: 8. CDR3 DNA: TGTGCCAGCAGCGTATCAGCGGGGGGGCTTGAGGAGACCCAGTACTTC. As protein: CASSVSAGGLEETQYF.

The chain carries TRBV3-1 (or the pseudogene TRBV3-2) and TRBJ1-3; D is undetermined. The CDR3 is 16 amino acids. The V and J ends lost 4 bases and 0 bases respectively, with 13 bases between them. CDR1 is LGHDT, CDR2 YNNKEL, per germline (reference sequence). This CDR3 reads CASSPPAASSGNTIYF. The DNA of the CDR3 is TGTGCCAGCAGCCCCCCCGCGGCCTCCTCTGGAAACACCATATATTTT.

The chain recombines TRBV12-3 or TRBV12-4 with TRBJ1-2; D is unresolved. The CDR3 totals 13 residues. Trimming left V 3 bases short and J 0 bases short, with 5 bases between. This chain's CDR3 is CASSFSSNYGYTF. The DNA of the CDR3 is TGTGCCAGCAGTTTTTCCTCTAACTATGGCTACACCTTC.

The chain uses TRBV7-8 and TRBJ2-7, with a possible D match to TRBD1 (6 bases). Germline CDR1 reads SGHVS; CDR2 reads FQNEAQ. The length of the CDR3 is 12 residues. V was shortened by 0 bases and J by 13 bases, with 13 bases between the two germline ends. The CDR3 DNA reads TGTGCCAGCAGCTTAGCGTCCGGGACAAGCTACTTC. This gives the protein CASSLASGTSYF.

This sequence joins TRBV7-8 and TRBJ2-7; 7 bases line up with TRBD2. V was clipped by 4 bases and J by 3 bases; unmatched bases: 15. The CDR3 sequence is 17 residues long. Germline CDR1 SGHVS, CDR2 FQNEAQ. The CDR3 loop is CASSSQGLPSKSYEQYF. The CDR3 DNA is TGTGCCAGCAGCTCGCAGGGACTACCCTCAAAAAGCTACGAGCAGTACTTC.

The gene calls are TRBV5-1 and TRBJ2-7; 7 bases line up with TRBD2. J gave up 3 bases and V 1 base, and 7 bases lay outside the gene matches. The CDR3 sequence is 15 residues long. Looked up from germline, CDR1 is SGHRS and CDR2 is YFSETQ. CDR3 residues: CASSLPSSGRYEQYF. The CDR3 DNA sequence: TGCGCCAGCAGCTTGCCGTCTAGCGGTCGCTACGAGCAGTACTTC.

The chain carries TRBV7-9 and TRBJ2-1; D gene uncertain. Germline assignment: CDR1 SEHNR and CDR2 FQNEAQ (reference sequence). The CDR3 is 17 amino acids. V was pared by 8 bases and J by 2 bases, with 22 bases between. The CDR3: CASAGGTPSSPYNEQFF. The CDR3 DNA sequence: TGTGCCAGCGCCGGCGGCACTCCATCCTCCCCCTACAATGAGCAGTTCTTC.

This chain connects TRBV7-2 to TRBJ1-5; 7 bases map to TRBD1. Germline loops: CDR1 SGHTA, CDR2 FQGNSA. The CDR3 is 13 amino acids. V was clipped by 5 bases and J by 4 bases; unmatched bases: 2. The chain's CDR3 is CASSQTGNQPQHF. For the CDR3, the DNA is TGTGCCAGCAGCCAGACAGGGAATCAGCCCCAGCATTTT. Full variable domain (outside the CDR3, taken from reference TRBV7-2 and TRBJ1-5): GAGVSQSPSNKVTEKGKDVELRCDPISGHTALYWYRQSLGQGLEFLIYFQGNSAPDKSGLPSDRFSAERTGGSVSTLTIQRTQQEDSAVYLCASSQTGNQPQHFGDGTRLSIL.

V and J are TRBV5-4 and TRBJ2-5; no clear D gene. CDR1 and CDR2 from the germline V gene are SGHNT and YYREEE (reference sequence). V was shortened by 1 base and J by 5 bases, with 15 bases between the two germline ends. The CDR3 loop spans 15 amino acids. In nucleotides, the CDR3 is TGTGCCAGCAGCTTGTTCGGTTCACCCCGGGAGACCCAGTACTTC. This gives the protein CASSLFGSPRETQYF.

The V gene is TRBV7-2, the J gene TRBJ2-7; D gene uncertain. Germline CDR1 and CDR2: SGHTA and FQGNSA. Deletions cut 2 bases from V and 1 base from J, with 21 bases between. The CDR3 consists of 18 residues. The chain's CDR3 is CASSLTQVPVMESYEQYF. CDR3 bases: TGTGCCAGCAGCTTAACCCAAGTACCGGTAATGGAGTCCTACGAGCAGTACTTC.

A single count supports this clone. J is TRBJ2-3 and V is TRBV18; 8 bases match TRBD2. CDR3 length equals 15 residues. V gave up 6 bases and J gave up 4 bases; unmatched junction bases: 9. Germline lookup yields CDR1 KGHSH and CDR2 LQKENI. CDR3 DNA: TGTGCCAGCTCGGAAACTAGCGGAACGGCAGATACGCAGTATTTT. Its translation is CASSETSGTADTQYF.

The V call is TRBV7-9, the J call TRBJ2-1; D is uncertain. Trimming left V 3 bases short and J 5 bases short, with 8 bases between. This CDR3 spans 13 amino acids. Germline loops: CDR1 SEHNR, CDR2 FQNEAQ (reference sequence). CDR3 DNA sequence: TGTGCCAGCAGCTTCAACAGAGACAATGAGCAGTTCTTC. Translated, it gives CASSFNRDNEQFF.

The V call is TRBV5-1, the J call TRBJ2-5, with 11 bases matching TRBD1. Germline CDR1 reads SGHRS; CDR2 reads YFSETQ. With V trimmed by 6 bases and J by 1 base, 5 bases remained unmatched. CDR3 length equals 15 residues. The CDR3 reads CASTRTGGPQETQYF. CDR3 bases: TGCGCCAGCACCAGGACAGGGGGCCCCCAAGAGACCCAGTACTTC.

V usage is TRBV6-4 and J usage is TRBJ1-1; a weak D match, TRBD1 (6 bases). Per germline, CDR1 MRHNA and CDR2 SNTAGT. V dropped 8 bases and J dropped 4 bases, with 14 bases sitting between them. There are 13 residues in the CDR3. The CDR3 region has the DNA TGTGCCAGCCGAAGGGGGATCGGCACTGAAGCTTTCTTT. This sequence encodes CASRRGIGTEAFF.